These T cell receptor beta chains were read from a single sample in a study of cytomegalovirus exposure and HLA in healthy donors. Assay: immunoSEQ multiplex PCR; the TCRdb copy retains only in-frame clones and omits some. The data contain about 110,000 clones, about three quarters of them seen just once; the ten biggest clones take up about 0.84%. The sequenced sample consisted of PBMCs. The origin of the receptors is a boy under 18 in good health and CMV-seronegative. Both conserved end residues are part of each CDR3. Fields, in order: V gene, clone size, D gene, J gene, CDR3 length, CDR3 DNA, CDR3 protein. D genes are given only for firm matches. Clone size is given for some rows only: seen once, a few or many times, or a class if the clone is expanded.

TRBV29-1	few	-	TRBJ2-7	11	TGCAGCGCGACAGGTATGGGCGAGCAGTACTTC	CSATGMGEQYF
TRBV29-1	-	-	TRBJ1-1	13	TGCAGCGCGCGACGGGAAATGAACACTGAAGCTTTCTTT	CSARREMNTEAFF
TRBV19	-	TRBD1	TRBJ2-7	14	TGTGCCAGTAGTGCATCAGGGGGCGCCTACGAGCAGTACTTC	CASSASGGAYEQYF
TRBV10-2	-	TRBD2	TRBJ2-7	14	TGCGCCAGCAGTGAGCGGGAGGGCGGGGCCGAGCAGTACTTC	CASSEREGGAEQYF
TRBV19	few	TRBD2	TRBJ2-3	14	TGTGCCAGTCAATTAGCGGGAGGCACAGATACGCAGTATTTT	CASQLAGGTDTQYF
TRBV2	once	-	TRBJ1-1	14	TGTGCCAGCAGTGAAGCACAGGGAAACACTGAAGCTTTCTTT	CASSEAQGNTEAFF
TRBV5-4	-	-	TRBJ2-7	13	TGTGCCAGCAGCACTACAGGGTCCTACGAGCAGTACTTC	CASSTTGSYEQYF
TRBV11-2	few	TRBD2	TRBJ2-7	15	TGTGCCAGCAACTTAGCGGGAGGAAATTCCTACGAGCAGTACTTC	CASNLAGGNSYEQYF
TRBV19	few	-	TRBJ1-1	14	TGTGCCAGTAGTCCCAGGGGTTATAGTCTGGTAGCTTTCTTT	CASSPRGYSLVAFF
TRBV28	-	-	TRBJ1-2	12	TGTGCCAGCAGGAACTCAAGCTATGGCTACACCTTC	CASRNSSYGYTF
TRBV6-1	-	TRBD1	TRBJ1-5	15	TGTGCCAGCAGGCCGGGACAGCAGCGCAATCAGCCCCAGCATTTT	CASRPGQQRNQPQHF
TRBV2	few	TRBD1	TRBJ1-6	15	TGTGCCAGCAGGGAGGGACAGGCATTAGGTTCACCCCTCCACTTT	CASREGQALGSPLHF
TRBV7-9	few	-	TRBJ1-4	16	TGTGCCAGCAGCTTACGGGGGGGGGAGAGAAACGAAAAACTGTTTTTT	CASSLRGGERNEKLFF
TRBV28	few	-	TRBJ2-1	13	TGTGCCAGCACCGGGAGCTCCTACAATGAGCAGTTCTTC	CASTGSSYNEQFF
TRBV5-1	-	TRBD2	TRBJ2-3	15	TGCGCCAGCAGCTTGCCTAGCGGGGACACAGATACGCAGTATTTT	CASSLPSGDTDTQYF